Each of the 3 T cell receptor beta chains below was sequenced from the same sample in a study of response to subunit inactivated influenza vaccine. TCRdb fed the RT-PCR reads into MiXCR, producing one record per CDR3 protein. The data contain roughly 500,000 distinct CDR3 sequences, around a quarter of them singletons. These data also formed part of another study, on T cells expressing NK-cell markers. That paper adds: UMIs were included in TCR beta cDNA generated by 5'RACE template switching.

Sequenced material: CD4+ T cells sorted from PBMCs, taken roughly 12 days after vaccination. These receptor sequences come from a man between 45 and 60 years old who received an inactivated influenza vaccine.

V usage is TRBV20-1 and J usage is TRBJ2-1; 12 bases map to TRBD2. Germline-derived CDR1 and CDR2 are DFQATT and SNEGSKA (reference sequence). The CDR3 extends over 17 amino acids. V shed 6 bases and J 3 bases; nucleotides not matched to a gene: 12. The CDR3 DNA reads as TGCAGTGCCACCCCCCGGACTAGCGGGATTCTCTACAATGAGCAGTTCTTC. Amino acids: CSATPRTSGILYNEQFF.

This clonotype appeared many times. The rearrangement links TRBV12-3 or TRBV12-4 to TRBJ2-3; D is uncertain. V lost 6 bases, J lost 6 bases, and 7 bases lay in between. The CDR3 runs to 11 residues. CDR3 region: CASSPRDTQYF. The DNA for the CDR3 is TGTGCCAGCAGCCCCCGGGATACGCAGTATTTT.

The V and J genes are TRBV4-2 and TRBJ2-5; no reliable D call. This CDR3 is built from 14 residues. Trimming removed 3 bases from V and 5 bases from J, with 13 bases in between. Germline V gene data show CDR1 as LGHNA and CDR2 as YNFKEQ. CDR3 nucleotides: TGTGCCAGCAGCCAGTCCCAGACCCGGGAGACCCAGTACTTC. This translates into CASSQSQTRETQYF.